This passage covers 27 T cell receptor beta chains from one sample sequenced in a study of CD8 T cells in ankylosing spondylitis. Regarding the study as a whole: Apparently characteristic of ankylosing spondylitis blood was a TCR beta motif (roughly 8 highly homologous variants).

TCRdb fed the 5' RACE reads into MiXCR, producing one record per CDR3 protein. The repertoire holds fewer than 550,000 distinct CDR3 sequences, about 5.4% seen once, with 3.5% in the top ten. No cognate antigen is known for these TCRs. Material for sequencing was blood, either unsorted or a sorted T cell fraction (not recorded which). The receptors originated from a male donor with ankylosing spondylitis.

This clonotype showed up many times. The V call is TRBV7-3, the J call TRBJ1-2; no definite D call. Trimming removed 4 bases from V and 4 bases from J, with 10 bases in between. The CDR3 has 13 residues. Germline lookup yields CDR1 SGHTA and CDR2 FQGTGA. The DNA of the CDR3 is TGTGCCAGCAGCTCGGGAGGCGGCTATGGCTACACCTTC. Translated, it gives CASSSGGGYGYTF.

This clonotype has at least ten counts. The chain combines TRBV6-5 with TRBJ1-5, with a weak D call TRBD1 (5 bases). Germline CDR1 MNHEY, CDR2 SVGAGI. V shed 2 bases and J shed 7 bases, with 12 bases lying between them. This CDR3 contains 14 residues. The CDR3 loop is CASSYPQGKQPQHF. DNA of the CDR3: TGTGCCAGCAGTTACCCCCAGGGAAAGCAGCCCCAGCATTTT.

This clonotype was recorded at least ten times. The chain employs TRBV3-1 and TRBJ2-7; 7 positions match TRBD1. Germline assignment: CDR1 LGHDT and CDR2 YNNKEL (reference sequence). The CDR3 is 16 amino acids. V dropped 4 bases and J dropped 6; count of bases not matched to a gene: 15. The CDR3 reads CASSLHRDSPSGEQYF. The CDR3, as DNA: TGTGCCAGCAGCCTCCACCGGGACAGTCCTTCAGGCGAGCAGTACTTC.

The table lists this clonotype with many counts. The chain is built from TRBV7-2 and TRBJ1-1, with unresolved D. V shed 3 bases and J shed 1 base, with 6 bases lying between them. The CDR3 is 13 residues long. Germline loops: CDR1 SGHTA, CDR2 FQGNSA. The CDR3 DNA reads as TGTGCCAGCAGCTTCTATGCGAACACTGAAGCTTTCTTT. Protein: CASSFYANTEAFF. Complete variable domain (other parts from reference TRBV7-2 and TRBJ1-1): GAGVSQSPSNKVTEKGKDVELRCDPISGHTALYWYRQSLGQGLEFLIYFQGNSAPDKSGLPSDRFSAERTGGSVSTLTIQRTQQEDSAVYLCASSFYANTEAFFGQGTRLTVV.

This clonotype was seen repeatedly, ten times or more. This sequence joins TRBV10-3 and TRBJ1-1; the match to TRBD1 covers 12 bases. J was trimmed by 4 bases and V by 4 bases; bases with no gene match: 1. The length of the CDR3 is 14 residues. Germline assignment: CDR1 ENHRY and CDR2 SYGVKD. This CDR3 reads CAISAGQGATEAFF. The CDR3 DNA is TGTGCCATCAGTGCGGGACAGGGGGCCACTGAAGCTTTCTTT.

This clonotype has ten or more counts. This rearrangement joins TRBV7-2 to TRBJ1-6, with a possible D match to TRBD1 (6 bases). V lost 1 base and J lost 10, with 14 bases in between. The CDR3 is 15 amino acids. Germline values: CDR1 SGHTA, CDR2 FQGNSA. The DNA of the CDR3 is TGTGCCAGCAGCTTAGTCCAGGGGATTTCGTCACCCCTCCACTTT. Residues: CASSLVQGISSPLHF.

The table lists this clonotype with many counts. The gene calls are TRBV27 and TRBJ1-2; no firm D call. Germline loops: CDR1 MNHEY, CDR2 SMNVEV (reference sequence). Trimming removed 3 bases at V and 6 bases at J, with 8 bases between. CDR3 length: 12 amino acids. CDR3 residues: CASSLNGDGYTF. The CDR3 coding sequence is TGTGCCAGCAGTTTGAATGGGGATGGCTACACCTTC.

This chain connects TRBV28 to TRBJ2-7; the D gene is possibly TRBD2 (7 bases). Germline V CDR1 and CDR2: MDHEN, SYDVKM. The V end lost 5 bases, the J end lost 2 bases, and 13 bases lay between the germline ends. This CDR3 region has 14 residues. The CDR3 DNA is TGTGCCAGCAGTAGGGGGGGCTTGACCTACGAGCAGTACTTC. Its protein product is CASSRGGLTYEQYF.

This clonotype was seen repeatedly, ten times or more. CDR3 bases: TGTGCCAGCAAGGAAGAGGGTCAGCCCCAGCATTTT. This gives the protein CASKEEGQPQHF. The chain is built from TRBV2 and TRBJ1-5; the D is unclear. The CDR3 runs to 12 residues. V lost 7 bases to trimming and J lost 6 bases, with 10 bases between them. Germline V lookup: CDR1 SNHLY, CDR2 FYNNEI.

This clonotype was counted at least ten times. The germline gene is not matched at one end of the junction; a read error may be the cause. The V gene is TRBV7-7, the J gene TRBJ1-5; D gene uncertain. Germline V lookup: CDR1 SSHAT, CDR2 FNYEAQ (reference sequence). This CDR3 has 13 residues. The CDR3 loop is CASSVDPNQPQHF. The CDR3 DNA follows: TGTGCTAGCAGCGTAGACCCGAATCAGCCCCAGCATTTT. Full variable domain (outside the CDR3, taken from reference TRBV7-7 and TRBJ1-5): GAGVSQSPRYKVTKRGQDVTLRCDPISSHATLYWYQQALGQGPEFLTYFNYEAQPDKSGLPSDRFSAERPEGSISTLTIQRTEQRDSAMYRCASSVDPNQPQHFGDGTRLSIL.

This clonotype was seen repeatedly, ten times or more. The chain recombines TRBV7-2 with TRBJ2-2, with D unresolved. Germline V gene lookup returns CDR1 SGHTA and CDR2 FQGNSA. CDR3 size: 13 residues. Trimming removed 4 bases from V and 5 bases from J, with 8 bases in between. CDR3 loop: CASSSSRTGELFF. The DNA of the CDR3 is TGTGCCAGCAGCTCTAGTCGAACCGGGGAGCTGTTTTTT.

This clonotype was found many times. The CDR3 sequence: CASSLAGAALHF. The DNA for the CDR3 is TGTGCCAGCAGCTTAGCAGGGGCGGCCCTCCACTTT. The chain recombines TRBV7-2 with TRBJ1-6; a possible D gene is TRBD1 (5 bases). This CDR3 contains 12 residues. Trimming shortened V by 0 bases and J by 14 bases, and 8 bases separated the two germline ends. CDR1 SGHTA and CDR2 FQGNSA come from the germline V gene.

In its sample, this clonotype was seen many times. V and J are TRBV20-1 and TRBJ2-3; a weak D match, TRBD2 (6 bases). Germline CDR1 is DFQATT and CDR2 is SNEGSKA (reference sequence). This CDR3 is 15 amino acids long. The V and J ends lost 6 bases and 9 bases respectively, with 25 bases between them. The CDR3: CSAIVGLSVMGTQYF. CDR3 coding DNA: TGCAGTGCCATAGTGGGACTGTCGGTCATGGGGACGCAGTATTTT.

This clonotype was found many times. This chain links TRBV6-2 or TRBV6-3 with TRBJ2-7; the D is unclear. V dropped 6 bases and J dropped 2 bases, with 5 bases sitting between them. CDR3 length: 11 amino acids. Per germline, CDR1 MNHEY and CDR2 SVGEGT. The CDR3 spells CASSSTYEQYF. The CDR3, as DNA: TGTGCCAGCAGCTCCACCTACGAGCAGTACTTC.

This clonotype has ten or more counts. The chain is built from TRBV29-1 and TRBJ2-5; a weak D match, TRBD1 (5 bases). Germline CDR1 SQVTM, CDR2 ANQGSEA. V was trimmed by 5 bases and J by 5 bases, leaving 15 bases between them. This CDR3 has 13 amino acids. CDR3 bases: TGCAGCGTTACAGGTCTCATGGGGGAGACCCAGTACTTC. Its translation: CSVTGLMGETQYF.

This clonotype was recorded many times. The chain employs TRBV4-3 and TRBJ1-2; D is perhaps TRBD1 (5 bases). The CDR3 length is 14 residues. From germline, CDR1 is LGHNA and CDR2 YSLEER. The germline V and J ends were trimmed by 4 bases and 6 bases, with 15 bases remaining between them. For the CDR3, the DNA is TGCGCCAGCAGCCGGGACGAGAATGCGGATGGCTACACCTTC. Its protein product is CASSRDENADGYTF.

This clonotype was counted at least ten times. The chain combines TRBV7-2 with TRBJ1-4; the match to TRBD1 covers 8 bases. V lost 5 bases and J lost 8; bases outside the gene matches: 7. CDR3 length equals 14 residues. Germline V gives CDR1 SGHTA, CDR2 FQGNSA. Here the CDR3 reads CASSRDRSQEKLFF. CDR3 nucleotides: TGTGCCAGCAGCAGGGACAGGAGTCAGGAAAAACTGTTTTTT.

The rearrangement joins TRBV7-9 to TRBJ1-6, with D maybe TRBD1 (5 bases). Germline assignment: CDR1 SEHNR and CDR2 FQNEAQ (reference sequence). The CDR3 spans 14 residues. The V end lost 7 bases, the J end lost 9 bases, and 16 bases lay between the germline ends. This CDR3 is CASNRGFEGSPLHF. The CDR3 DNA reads TGTGCCAGCAACCGGGGCTTCGAGGGTTCACCCCTCCACTTT.

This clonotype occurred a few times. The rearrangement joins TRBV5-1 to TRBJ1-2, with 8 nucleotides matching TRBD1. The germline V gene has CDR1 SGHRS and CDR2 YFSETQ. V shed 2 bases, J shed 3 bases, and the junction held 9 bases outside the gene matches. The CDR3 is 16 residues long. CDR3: CASSFRRGPLDYGYTF. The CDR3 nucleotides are TGCGCCAGCAGCTTTCGCAGGGGGCCATTAGACTATGGCTACACCTTC.

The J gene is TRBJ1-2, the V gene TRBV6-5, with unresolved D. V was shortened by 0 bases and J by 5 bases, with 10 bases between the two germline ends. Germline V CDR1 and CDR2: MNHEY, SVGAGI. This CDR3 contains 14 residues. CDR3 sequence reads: CASSYSSAMYGYTF. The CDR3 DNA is TGTGCCAGCAGTTACTCGTCCGCAATGTATGGCTACACCTTC.

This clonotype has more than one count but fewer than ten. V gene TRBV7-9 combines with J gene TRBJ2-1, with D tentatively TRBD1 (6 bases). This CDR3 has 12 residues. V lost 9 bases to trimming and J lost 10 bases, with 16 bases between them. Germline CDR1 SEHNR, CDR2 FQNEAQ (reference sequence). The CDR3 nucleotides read TGTGCCAGTACTCAAGGGGGTGAGGAGCAGTTCTTC. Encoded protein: CASTQGGEEQFF.

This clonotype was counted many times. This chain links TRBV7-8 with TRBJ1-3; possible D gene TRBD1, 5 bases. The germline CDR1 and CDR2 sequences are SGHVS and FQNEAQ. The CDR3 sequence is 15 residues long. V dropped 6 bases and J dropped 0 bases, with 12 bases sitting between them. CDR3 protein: CASSRDLYSGNTIYF. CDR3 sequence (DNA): TGTGCCAGCAGTAGGGACCTCTACTCTGGAAACACCATATATTTT. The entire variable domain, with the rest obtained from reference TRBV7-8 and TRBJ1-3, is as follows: GAGVSQSPRYKVAKRGQDVALRCDPISGHVSLFWYQQALGQGPEFLTYFQNEAQLDKSGLPSDRFFAERPEGSVSTLKIQRTQQEDSAVYLCASSRDLYSGNTIYFGEGSWLTVV.

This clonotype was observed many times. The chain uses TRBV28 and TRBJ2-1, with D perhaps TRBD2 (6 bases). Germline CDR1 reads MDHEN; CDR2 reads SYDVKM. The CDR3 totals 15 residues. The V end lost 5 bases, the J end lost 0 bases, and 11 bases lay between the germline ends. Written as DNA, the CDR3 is TGTGCCAGCAGTCAGGGACTGAGCTCCTACAATGAGCAGTTCTTC. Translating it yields CASSQGLSSYNEQFF.

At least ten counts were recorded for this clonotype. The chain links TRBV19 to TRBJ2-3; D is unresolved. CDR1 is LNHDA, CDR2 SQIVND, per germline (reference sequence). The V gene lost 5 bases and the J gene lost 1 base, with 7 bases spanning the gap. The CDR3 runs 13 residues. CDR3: CASSHQGTDTQYF. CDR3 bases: TGTGCCAGTAGTCATCAAGGCACAGATACGCAGTATTTT.

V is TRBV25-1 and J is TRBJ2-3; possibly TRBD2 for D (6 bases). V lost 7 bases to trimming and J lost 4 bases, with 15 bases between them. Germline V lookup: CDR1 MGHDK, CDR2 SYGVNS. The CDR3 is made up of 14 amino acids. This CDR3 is CASKEWGVPDTQYF. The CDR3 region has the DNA TGTGCCAGCAAAGAATGGGGGGTACCAGATACGCAGTATTTT.

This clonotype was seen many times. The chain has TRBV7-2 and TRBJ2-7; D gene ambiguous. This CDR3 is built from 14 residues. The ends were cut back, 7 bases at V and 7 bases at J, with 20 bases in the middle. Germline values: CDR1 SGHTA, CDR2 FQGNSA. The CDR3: CASTSYSLFGEQYF. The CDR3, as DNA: TGTGCCAGCACCTCTTATTCCCTTTTCGGGGAGCAGTACTTC.

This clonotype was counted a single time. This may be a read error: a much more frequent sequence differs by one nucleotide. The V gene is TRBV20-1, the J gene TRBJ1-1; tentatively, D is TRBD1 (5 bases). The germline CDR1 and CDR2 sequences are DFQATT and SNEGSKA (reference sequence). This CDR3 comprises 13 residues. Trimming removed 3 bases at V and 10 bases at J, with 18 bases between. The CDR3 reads CSASQGDGIGAFF. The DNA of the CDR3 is TGCAGTGCTAGTCAGGGAGACGGTATTGGAGCTTTCTTT.